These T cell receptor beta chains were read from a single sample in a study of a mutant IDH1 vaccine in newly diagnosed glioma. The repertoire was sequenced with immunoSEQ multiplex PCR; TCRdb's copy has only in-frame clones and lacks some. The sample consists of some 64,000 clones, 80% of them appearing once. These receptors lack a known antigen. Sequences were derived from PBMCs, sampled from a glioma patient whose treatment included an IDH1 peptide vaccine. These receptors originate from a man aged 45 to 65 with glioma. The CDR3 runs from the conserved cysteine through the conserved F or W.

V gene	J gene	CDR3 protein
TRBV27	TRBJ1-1	CASSLSRGQGLRTEAFF
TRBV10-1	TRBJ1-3	CASRGGIHSGNTIYF
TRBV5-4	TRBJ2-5	CASSFDPETQYF
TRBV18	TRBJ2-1	CASSPEGWDNEQFF
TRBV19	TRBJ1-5	CASSIRGGNQPQHF
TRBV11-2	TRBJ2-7	CASYASIWGEQYF
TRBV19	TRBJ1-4	CASLKTVLSEKLFF
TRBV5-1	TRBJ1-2	CASRLTENYGYTF
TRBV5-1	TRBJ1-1	CASSSSRGQTEAFF
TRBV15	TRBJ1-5	CATSRGAGSRVSQPQHF
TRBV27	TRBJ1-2	CASSETGMRGYTF
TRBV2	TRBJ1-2	CASSVRGQDYGYTF
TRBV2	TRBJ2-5	CASSGQHQETQYF
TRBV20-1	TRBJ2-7	CSAPRGGEQYF
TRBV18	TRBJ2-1	CASSTLAGTANEQFF
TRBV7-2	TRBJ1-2	CASSSLRTGYTF
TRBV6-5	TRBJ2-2	CASSYSRGNGELFF
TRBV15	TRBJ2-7	CATSSLTSSYEQYF
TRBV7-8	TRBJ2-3	CASSPLVGQGMDTQYF
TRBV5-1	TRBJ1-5	CASSLGTDSNQPQHF
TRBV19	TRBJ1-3	CASSMFGNTIYF
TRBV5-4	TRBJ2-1	CASSLKGHTYNEQFF
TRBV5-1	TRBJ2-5	CASSQTGGQETQYF
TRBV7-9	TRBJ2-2	CASSLYGEKNTGELFF
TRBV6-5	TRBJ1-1	CASSPDRWEAFF
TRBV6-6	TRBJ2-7	CASSSGMIEQYF
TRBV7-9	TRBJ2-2	CASSLDFTGELFF
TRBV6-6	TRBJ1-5	CASRGADSNQPQHF
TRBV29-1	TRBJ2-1	CSVQTSGTGNEQFF
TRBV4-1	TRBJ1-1	CASSPPYRNTEAFF